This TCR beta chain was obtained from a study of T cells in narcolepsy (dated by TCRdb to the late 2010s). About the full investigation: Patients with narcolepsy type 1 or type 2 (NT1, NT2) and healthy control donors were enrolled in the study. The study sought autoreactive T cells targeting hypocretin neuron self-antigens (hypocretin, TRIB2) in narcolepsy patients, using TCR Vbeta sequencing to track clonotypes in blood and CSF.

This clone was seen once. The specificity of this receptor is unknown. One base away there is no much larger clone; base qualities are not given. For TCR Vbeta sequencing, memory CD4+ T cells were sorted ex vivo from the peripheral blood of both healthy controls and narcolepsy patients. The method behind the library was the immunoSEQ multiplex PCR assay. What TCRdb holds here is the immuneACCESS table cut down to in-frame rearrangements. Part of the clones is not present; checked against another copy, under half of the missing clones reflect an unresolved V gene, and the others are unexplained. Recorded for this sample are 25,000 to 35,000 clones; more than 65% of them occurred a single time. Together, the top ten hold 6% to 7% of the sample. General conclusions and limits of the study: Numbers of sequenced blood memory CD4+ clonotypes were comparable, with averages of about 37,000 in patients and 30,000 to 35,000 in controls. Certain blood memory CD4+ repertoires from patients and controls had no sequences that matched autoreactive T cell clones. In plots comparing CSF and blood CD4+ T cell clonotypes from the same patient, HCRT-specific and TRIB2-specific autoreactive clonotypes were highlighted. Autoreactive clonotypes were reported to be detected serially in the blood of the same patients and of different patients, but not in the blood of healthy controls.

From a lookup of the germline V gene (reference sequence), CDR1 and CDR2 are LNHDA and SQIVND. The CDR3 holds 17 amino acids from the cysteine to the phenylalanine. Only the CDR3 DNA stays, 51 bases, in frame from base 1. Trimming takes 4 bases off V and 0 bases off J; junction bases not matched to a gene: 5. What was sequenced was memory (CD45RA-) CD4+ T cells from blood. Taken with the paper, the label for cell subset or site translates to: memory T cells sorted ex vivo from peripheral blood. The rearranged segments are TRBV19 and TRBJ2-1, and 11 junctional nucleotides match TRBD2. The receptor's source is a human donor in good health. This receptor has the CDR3 CASSRTTSGSSYNEQFF. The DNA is TGTGCCAGTAGTAGAACCACTAGCGGGAGCTCCTACAATGAGCAGTTCTTC.